These T cell receptor beta chains were read from a single sample in a study of blood T cell repertoires in COVID-19. The assay was immunoSEQ multiplex PCR, and TCRdb's table has in-frame clones only and misses some. The sample carries roughly 300,000 clones, about 85% recorded once. Sequences were obtained from peripheral blood. These receptors were taken from a human donor in a cohort sampled during active COVID-19. The CDR3 runs from the conserved cysteine through the conserved F or W. The order of the fields is CDR3 protein, CDR3 DNA, J gene, clone size, D gene, V gene. D genes are given only for firm matches. Only some rows state a clone size, as once, few, many or a class for expanded clones.

CASSSFLSYEQYF | TGTGCCAGCAGTTCTTTCCTGTCCTACGAGCAGTACTTC | TRBJ2-7 | once | NA | TRBV6-2/TRBV6-3
CASREEMGRANEKLFF | TGTGCCAGCAGGGAAGAGATGGGGCGAGCTAATGAAAAACTGTTTTTT | TRBJ1-4 | NA | NA | TRBV5-5
CASSLVTGGSYEQYF | TGTGCCAGCAGCTTAGTCACAGGGGGATCCTACGAGCAGTACTTC | TRBJ2-7 | NA | TRBD1 | TRBV11-2
CASTLGRQGRTYEQYF | TGTGCCAGCACCTTGGGCAGACAGGGTCGGACCTACGAGCAGTACTTC | TRBJ2-7 | NA | TRBD1 | TRBV28
CASSLFGPTNTGELFF | TGTGCCAGCAGCTTATTTGGGCCCACGAACACCGGGGAGCTGTTTTTT | TRBJ2-2 | once | NA | TRBV7-9
CASSSPFEQYF | TGTGCCAGCAGTTCCCCGTTCGAGCAGTACTTC | TRBJ2-7 | NA | NA | TRBV6-6
CATLSGPSNEQFF | TGTGCCACCCTTAGCGGCCCCTCCAATGAGCAGTTCTTC | TRBJ2-1 | NA | NA | TRBV7-9
CSVEREADRGEETQYF | TGCAGCGTCGAAAGAGAGGCAGACAGGGGGGAAGAGACCCAGTACTTC | TRBJ2-5 | NA | TRBD1 | TRBV29-1
CASSQARGDYTF | TGTGCCAGCAGCCAAGCCAGGGGGGATTACACCTTC | TRBJ1-2 | NA | TRBD1 | TRBV3-1/TRBV3-2
CASSGAQETQYF | TGTGCCAGTTCAGGGGCTCAAGAGACCCAGTACTTC | TRBJ2-5 | NA | NA | TRBV19
CASSLRPRTGASGNTIYF | TGTGCCAGCAGCTTAAGGCCACGGACAGGGGCCTCTGGAAACACCATATATTTT | TRBJ1-3 | NA | TRBD1 | TRBV11-2
CASSPLRGRETQYF | TGTGCCAGCAGCCCCCTTCGCGGAAGGGAGACCCAGTACTTC | TRBJ2-5 | NA | NA | TRBV5-6
CASSLNRLDQPQHF | TGTGCCAGCAGCTTGAACAGGTTGGATCAGCCCCAGCATTTT | TRBJ1-5 | once | NA | TRBV5-6
CASSKPNEQFF | TGTGCCAGTAGTAAGCCCAATGAGCAGTTCTTC | TRBJ2-1 | NA | NA | TRBV19
CASSGGTPSSYNEQFF | TGTGCCAGCAGTGGCGGGACCCCTAGCTCCTACAATGAGCAGTTCTTC | TRBJ2-1 | NA | NA | TRBV6-2/TRBV6-3
CASSARTGSLNIQYF | TGTGCCAGCAGCGCCCGGACAGGAAGTCTCAACATTCAGTACTTC | TRBJ2-4 | NA | TRBD1 | TRBV5-4
CASRYSGEETQYF | TGTGCCAGCAGATATTCAGGGGAAGAGACCCAGTACTTC | TRBJ2-5 | few | NA | TRBV6-6
CASSQRLGSYNEQFF | TGTGCCAGCAGCCAACGCCTAGGTAGTTACAATGAGCAGTTCTTC | TRBJ2-1 | NA | NA | TRBV3-1/TRBV3-2